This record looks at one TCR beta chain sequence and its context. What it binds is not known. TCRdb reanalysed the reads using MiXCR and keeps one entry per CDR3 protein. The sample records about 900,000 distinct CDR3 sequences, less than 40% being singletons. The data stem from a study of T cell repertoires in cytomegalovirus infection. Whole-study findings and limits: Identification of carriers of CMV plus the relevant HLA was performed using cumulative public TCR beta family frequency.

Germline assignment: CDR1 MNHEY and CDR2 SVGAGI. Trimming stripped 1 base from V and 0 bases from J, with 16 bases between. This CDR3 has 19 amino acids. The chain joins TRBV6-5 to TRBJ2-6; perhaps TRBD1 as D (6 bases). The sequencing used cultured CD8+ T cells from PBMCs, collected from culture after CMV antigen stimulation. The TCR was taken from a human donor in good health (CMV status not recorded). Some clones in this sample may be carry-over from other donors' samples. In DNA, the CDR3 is TGTGCCAGCAGTTACTATCGTTGGACAGAAAGCTCTGGGGCCAACGTCCTGACTTTC. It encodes CASSYYRWTESSGANVLTF.